The 20 T cell receptor beta chains listed next were all sequenced from one sample in a study of tumor-infiltrating lymphocytes in primary liver carcinoma. Researchers generated TCR beta cDNA from approximately 450 ng of total RNA, relying on a constant-region primer. Investigators got TCR beta libraries out of three nested multiplex PCR rounds, done with slightly modified ARM-PCR. The first two PCR rounds used TRBV1-TRBV30 primers with a Cbeta primer, roughly 10 cycles each. TCRdb re-called the multiplex PCR reads with MiXCR, one entry per CDR3 protein. The sample includes about 60,000 distinct CDR3 sequences, roughly 70% seen only once; the top ten take 30% to 40%. The tissue used was unsorted bulk material of roughly 17-34 mg. RNA and DNA were co-extracted from it with the AllPrep DNA/RNA mini kit. What was sequenced was liver tumor tissue from sampling region 4. The subset here: tumor region T4, right-lateral pole. These receptors originate from a man aged 40-50 years with primary liver carcinoma and hepatitis B virus infection.

A word on this clonotype: One end of the junction fails to match germline, which may point to a read error. CDR3 in DNA: TGTAGCGTTCGGACAGGATGGAATCAGCCCCAGCATTTT. This translates into CSVRTGWNQPQHF. V is TRBV29-1 and J is TRBJ1-5; 7 nucleotides line up with TRBD1. The CDR3 runs 13 residues. Germline CDR1 and CDR2: SQVTM and ANQGSEA.

Many counts were recorded for this clonotype. The chain recombines TRBV6-5 with TRBJ2-7; 8 positions match TRBD2. V dropped 11 bases and J dropped 2; count of bases not matched to a gene: 11. The CDR3 runs 14 residues. Per germline, CDR1 MNHEY and CDR2 SVGAGI. CDR3 in DNA: TGTGCCTCCAGGCCGGAGGGACTAGCCTACGAGCAGTACTTC. Amino acid sequence: CASRPEGLAYEQYF.

V usage is TRBV6-1 and J usage is TRBJ2-3, with 7 bases aligning to TRBD2. The CDR3 extends over 16 amino acids. Germline V gives CDR1 MNHNS, CDR2 SASEGT. Trimming took 8 bases from V and 2 from J; bases not matched to a gene: 13. For the CDR3, the DNA is TGTGCCAGCGGGGTTTCTAGCGGTTCCCTCACAGATACGCAGTATTTT. Protein sequence: CASGVSSGSLTDTQYF.

With respect to this clonotype: The junction does not match germline at one end; this may be a read error. In DNA, the CDR3 is TGTGCCAGCAGCGGCTGCTCCACCGGTGAGCTGTTTTTT. Its protein is CASSGCSTGELFF. J is TRBJ2-2 and V is TRBV12-3 or TRBV12-4; D not resolved. The length of the CDR3 is 13 residues.

As regards this clonotype: One base away lies a much larger clone, so this may be a sequencing read error. V is TRBV12-3 or TRBV12-4 and J is TRBJ1-1; D is unclear. There are 13 residues in the CDR3. The CDR3 loop is CVSSVPLGTEAFF. The CDR3 DNA is TGTGTCAGCAGCGTCCCCCTGGGGACTGAAGCTTTCTTT.

This clonotype was counted at least ten times. The V call is TRBV29-1, the J call TRBJ2-2; TRBD2 matches 9 bases. This CDR3 has 15 amino acids. Trimming took 3 bases from V and 5 from J; bases not matched to a gene: 7. Germline-derived CDR1 and CDR2 are SQVTM and ANQGSEA. CDR3 sequence (DNA): TGCAGCGTTGAGTTGGTAGCGGGAGTGACCGGGGAGCTGTTTTTT. Its protein is CSVELVAGVTGELFF.

Many counts were recorded for this clonotype. A read error may produce the germline difference seen at one junction end. The V gene is TRBV6-5, the J gene TRBJ2-3; TRBD2 agrees at 11 bases. The germline V gene has CDR1 MNHEY and CDR2 SVGAGI. The CDR3 totals 12 residues. The CDR3 DNA reads TGTGCCAGCAGTCTTAGCGGGAGGGGACTGCACTTT. Protein sequence: CASSLSGRGLHF.

The chain recombines TRBV7-2 with TRBJ1-2; TRBD1 aligns across 9 bases. The CDR3 has 15 amino acids. Trimming cost V 7 bases and J 4 bases; bases outside gene matches: 10. Germline V gene sequence: CDR1 SGHTA, CDR2 FQGNSA. In nucleotides, the CDR3 is TGTGCCAGCACACCCTCGGGACAGGGCCCCTATGGCTACACCTTC. Translation: CASTPSGQGPYGYTF.

As to this clonotype: Mismatch with germline at one junction end may stem from a read error. CDR3 region: CASSLTSGRLNEQFF. In DNA form, the CDR3 reads TGTGCCAGTAGTTTGACTAGCGGGAGGTTAAATGAGCAGTTCTTT. V and J are TRBV19 and TRBJ2-1, with TRBD2 identical over 13 bases. CDR3 length: 15 residues. Germline CDR1 reads LNHDA; CDR2 reads SQIVND (reference sequence).

As regards this clonotype: A read error is possible here, since a much larger clone lies one base away. The rearrangement joins TRBV11-3 to TRBJ2-3, with D tentatively TRBD1 (7 bases). Germline assignment: CDR1 SGHNT and CDR2 YENEEA. This CDR3 contains 15 residues. CDR3 sequence (DNA): TGTGCCAGCAGCTTTGGGACAGCCCCGGGGGATACGCAGGATTTT. Translating gives CASSFGTAPGDTQDF.

As concerns this clonotype: Because it lacks the conserved phenylalanine or tryptophan at the end, this CDR3 is likely a read error. The chain employs TRBV5-1 and TRBJ2-1; 7 bases align to TRBD2. V lost 0 bases to trimming and J lost 3 bases; unmatched junction nucleotides: 3. CDR1 and CDR2 from the germline V gene are SGHRS and YFSETQ. There are 15 residues in the CDR3. CDR3 sequence reads: CASSLGGSGYNEQFL. The CDR3 DNA reads TGCGCCAGCAGCTTGGGCGGGAGCGGCTACAATGAGCAGTTCTTA.

With regard to this clonotype: The CDR3 end shows no conserved phenylalanine or tryptophan, and so a read error is likely. The V call is TRBV29-1, the J call TRBJ2-5, with 13 nucleotides matching TRBD2. Per the germline V gene, CDR1 is SQVTM and CDR2 is ANQGSEA. The CDR3 length is 15 residues. The CDR3 protein is CSVRTSGSWAEAQYY. CDR3 DNA sequence: TGCAGCGTTCGGACTAGCGGGAGTTGGGCAGAGGCCCAGTACTAC.

This clonotype was seen just once. Possible read error: a much larger clone is one base away. V usage is TRBV29-1 and J usage is TRBJ2-7; 9 bases map to TRBD2. The V segment lost 7 bases and the J segment 4 bases; nucleotides outside the gene matches: 8. The CDR3 loop spans 13 amino acids. Germline lookup yields CDR1 SQVTM and CDR2 ANQGSEA. CDR3 nucleotide sequence: TGCAGCGCGGCGGCGGGAGGGGAATACGAGCAGTACTTC. Translating gives CSAAAGGEYEQYF.

Of note for this clonotype: A junction end diverges from the germline sequence, so it may reflect a read error. The chain links TRBV28 to TRBJ1-6; D gene uncertain. CDR3 size: 12 residues. Per germline, CDR1 MDHEN and CDR2 SYDVKM. The chain's CDR3 is CASSFIRSPIHF. The CDR3 DNA follows: TGTGCCAGCAGTTTCATCCGTTCACCCATCCACTTT. The variable domain in full, completed from reference TRBV28 and TRBJ1-6, reads DVKVTQSSRYLVKRTGEKVFLECVQDMDHENMFWYRQDPGLGLRLIYFSYDVKMKEKGDIPEGYSVSREKKERFSLILESASTNQTSMYLCASSFIRSPIHFGNGTRLTVT.

As regards this clonotype: At one of its ends the junction is not consistent with the germline gene, which may arise from a read error. The J gene is TRBJ2-7, the V gene TRBV7-9; maybe TRBD1 (6 bases). In germline, CDR1 is SEHNR, CDR2 FQNEAQ (reference sequence). CDR3 length: 12 residues. CDR3 coding DNA: TGTGCCAGCAACTGGACAGATTACGAGAAGTACTTC. It specifies CASNWTDYEKYF.

With respect to this clonotype: A clone one base away is much larger, so this may be a read error. V and J are TRBV28 and TRBJ2-5; TRBD1 might be the D (5 bases). This CDR3 is built from 17 residues. V was clipped by 6 bases and J by 1 base, with 21 bases between them. Germline V gene lookup returns CDR1 MDHEN and CDR2 SYDVKM. The CDR3: CASSSQGDRGSQETQYF. The CDR3 DNA reads TGTGCCAGCAGCTCCCAGGGCGACAGAGGATCCCAAGAGACCCAGTACTTC.

In the case of this clonotype: Mismatch with germline at one junction end may stem from a read error. This chain joins TRBV28 and TRBJ2-7, with 8 positions matching TRBD1. The germline V gene has CDR1 MDHEN and CDR2 SYDVKM. The CDR3 covers 14 residues. In DNA, the CDR3 is TGTACCAGCATCCGGACAGGGCGCTCCTACGAGCAGCACTTC. Protein: CTSIRTGRSYEQHF.

The chain links TRBV5-4 to TRBJ2-7; D uncertain. This CDR3 is 14 amino acids long. Trimming left V 4 bases short and J 6 bases short, with 17 bases between. Germline V CDR1 and CDR2: SGHNT, YYREEE (reference sequence). The CDR3 protein is CASSPDFSFSEQYF. DNA for the CDR3: TGTGCCAGCAGCCCCGACTTCTCATTCAGCGAGCAGTACTTC. The full variable domain, in which reference TRBV5-4 and TRBJ2-7 provide the parts outside the CDR3, is ETGVTQSPTHLIKTRGQQVTLRCSSQSGHNTVSWYQQALGQGPQFIFQYYREEENGRGNFPPRFSGLQFPNYSSELNVNALELDDSALYLCASSPDFSFSEQYFGPGTRLTVT.

This chain connects TRBV29-1 to TRBJ2-4; a weak D match, TRBD1 (6 bases). Per the germline V gene, CDR1 is SQVTM and CDR2 is ANQGSEA. The V end lost 0 bases, the J end lost 1 base, and 7 bases lay between the germline ends. The CDR3 has 14 amino acids. The CDR3 coding sequence is TGCAGCGTTGAAGAACAGGGTGCCAAAAACATTCAGTACTTC. It is translated as CSVEEQGAKNIQYF. The variable domain in full, completed from reference TRBV29-1 and TRBJ2-4, reads SAVISQKPSRDICQRGTSLTIQCQVDSQVTMMFWYRQQPGQSLTLIATANQGSEATYESGFVIDKFPISRPNLTFSTLTVSNMSPEDSSIYLCSVEEQGAKNIQYFGAGTRLSVL.

The rearrangement links TRBV6-6 to TRBJ2-7; tentatively, D is TRBD2 (5 bases). From germline, CDR1 is MNHNY and CDR2 SVGAGI (reference sequence). This CDR3 spans 15 amino acids. V shed 5 bases and J shed 3 bases, with 17 bases lying between them. CDR3 in amino acids: CASSLDVYGNYEQYF. The CDR3, as DNA: TGTGCCAGCAGTCTCGACGTCTACGGGAACTACGAGCAGTACTTC.